The 3 T cell receptor beta chains listed next were all sequenced from one sample in a study of T cells in Graves' hyperthyroidism and ophthalmopathy. TCR beta CDR3 region amplification was performed from RNA transcripts. The HTBI primer set was used in a first-round RT-PCR of the TCR CDR3. TCRdb independently ran MiXCR on the multiplex PCR reads; one entry per CDR3 protein. In the table there are about 290,000 distinct CDR3 sequences, roughly 15% of which are singletons. Sequencing used blood. These receptors were taken from a woman in her twenties or thirties with Graves' hyperthyroidism that later progressed to Graves' ophthalmopathy.

This clonotype was seen ten or more times. The gene calls are TRBV28 and TRBJ2-6; no definite D call. The V gene lost 3 bases and the J gene lost 2 bases, with 2 bases spanning the gap. Germline-derived CDR1 and CDR2 are MDHEN and SYDVKM. The CDR3 is 13 amino acids. The CDR3 region is CASSFTGANVLTF. In DNA, the CDR3 is TGTGCCAGCAGTTTTACTGGGGCCAACGTCCTGACTTTC.

A word on this clonotype: A much larger clone sits a single nucleotide away, making a read error possible. The V call is TRBV27, the J call TRBJ2-7, with D perhaps TRBD1 (5 bases). The germline V gene has CDR1 MNHEY and CDR2 SMNVEV (reference sequence). Trimming pared 7 bases from V and 2 bases from J, leaving 15 bases between. There are 14 residues in the CDR3. The CDR3 loop is CASKDTLSPYEQYF. The CDR3 nucleotides are TGTGCCAGCAAGGACACCTTGAGCCCCTACGAGCAGTACTTC.

The sample holds one count of this clonotype. Likely a read error: the CDR3 ends without its conserved phenylalanine or tryptophan. The rearrangement links TRBV12-3 or TRBV12-4 to TRBJ1-5; maybe TRBD1 (5 bases). The CDR3 extends over 16 amino acids. The CDR3 nucleotides read TGCGCCAGCAGCCACTCTGATACAGGTCCCAATCAGCCCCAGCATTGT. Translation: CASSHSDTGPNQPQHC.